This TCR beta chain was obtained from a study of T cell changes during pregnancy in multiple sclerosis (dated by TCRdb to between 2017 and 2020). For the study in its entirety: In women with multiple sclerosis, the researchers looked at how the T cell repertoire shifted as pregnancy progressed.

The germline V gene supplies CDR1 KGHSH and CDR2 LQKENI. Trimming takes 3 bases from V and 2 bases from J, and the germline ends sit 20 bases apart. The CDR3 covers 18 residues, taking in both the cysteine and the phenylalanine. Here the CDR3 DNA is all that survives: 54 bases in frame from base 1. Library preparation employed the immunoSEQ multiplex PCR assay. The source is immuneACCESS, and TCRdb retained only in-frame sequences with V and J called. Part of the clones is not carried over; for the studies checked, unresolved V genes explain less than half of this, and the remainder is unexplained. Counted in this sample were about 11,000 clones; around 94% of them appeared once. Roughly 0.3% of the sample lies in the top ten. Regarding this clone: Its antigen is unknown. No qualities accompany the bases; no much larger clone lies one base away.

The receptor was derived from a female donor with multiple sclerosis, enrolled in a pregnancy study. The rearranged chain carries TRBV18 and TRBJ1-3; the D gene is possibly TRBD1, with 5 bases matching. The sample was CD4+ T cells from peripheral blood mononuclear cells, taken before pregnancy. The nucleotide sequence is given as TGTGCCAGCTCACCTCCTTCCGTTCGCGGGGGGACTGGAAACACCATATATTTT. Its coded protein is CASSPPSVRGGTGNTIYF. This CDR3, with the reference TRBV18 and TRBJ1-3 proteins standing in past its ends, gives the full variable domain NAGVMQNPRHLVRRRGQEARLRCSPMKGHSHVYWYRQLPEEGLKFMVYLQKENIIDESGMPKERFSAEFPKEGPSILRIQQVVRGDSAAYFCASSPPSVRGGTGNTIYFGEGSWLTVV.